The 19 T cell receptor beta chains below come from one sample, sequenced in a study of blood T cell repertoires in COVID-19. The table came from immunoSEQ multiplex PCR; TCRdb's copy has only in-frame clones and leaves some out. Of tens of thousands of clones listed, roughly 89% were seen once; the top ten hold roughly 5.7%. What was sequenced was peripheral blood. The receptor set was obtained from a man aged 60 to 75 with acute or convalescent COVID-19.

This clone came up once. The chain is built from TRBV27 and TRBJ2-3; D unresolved. In germline, CDR1 is MNHEY, CDR2 SMNVEV (reference sequence). CDR3 size: 13 residues. V lost 2 bases and J 1 base, leaving 4 bases between the germline ends. The CDR3 coding sequence is TGTGCCAGCAGTTTACTCGGCACAGATACGCAGTATTTT. Its translation is CASSLLGTDTQYF.

J is TRBJ1-2 and V is TRBV7-8; 10 bases map to TRBD1. This CDR3 region has 17 residues. CDR1 and CDR2 from the germline V gene are SGHVS and FQNEAQ. V shed 0 bases, J shed 1 base, and the junction held 5 bases outside the gene matches. The CDR3 nucleotides are TGTGCCAGCAGCTTAGCGACAGGGGGCGGCGATAACTATGGCTACACCTTC. Residues: CASSLATGGGDNYGYTF.

The chain is built from TRBV28 and TRBJ1-1; D gene uncertain. CDR3 length: 14 residues. The V and J ends lost 8 bases and 0 bases respectively, with 13 bases between them. Germline V lookup: CDR1 MDHEN, CDR2 SYDVKM. CDR3 residues: CASRLGLMNTEAFF. The CDR3 DNA reads TGTGCCAGCCGCCTCGGGTTGATGAACACTGAAGCTTTCTTT.

This clone was counted once. The V and J genes are TRBV28 and TRBJ1-3, with a weak D call TRBD1 (5 bases). Per germline, CDR1 MDHEN and CDR2 SYDVKM. The CDR3 extends over 16 amino acids. Deletions cut 5 bases from V and 0 bases from J, with 14 bases between. CDR3: CASSPGDGFSGNTIYF. DNA for the CDR3: TGTGCCAGCAGTCCGGGGGACGGATTCTCTGGAAACACCATATATTTT.

The V gene is TRBV7-2, the J gene TRBJ2-3, with D tentatively TRBD2 (5 bases). Trimming took off 1 base at V and 2 bases at J, with 7 bases between the two ends. The CDR3 contains 14 residues. The germline gives CDR1 SGHTA, CDR2 FQGNSA. In DNA form, the CDR3 reads TGTGCCAGCAGCTTAGTAGACTACACAGATACGCAGTATTTT. Protein product: CASSLVDYTDTQYF.

The genes are TRBV2 and TRBJ2-7; the match to TRBD1 covers 10 bases. Germline lookup yields CDR1 SNHLY and CDR2 FYNNEI. V trimming: 6 bases; J trimming: 5 bases; junction bases outside the gene matches: 7. The CDR3 loop spans 14 amino acids. This chain's CDR3 is CASSRDRGFHEQYF. CDR3 DNA: TGTGCCAGCAGCCGGGACAGGGGTTTCCACGAGCAGTACTTC.

The rearrangement uses TRBV7-2 and TRBJ2-5; 9 nucleotides align to TRBD1. Per germline, CDR1 SGHTA and CDR2 FQGNSA. The CDR3 is 14 residues long. Trimming took 5 bases from V and 3 from J; bases not matched to a gene: 4. CDR3 sequence (DNA): TGTGCCAGCAGCATCGGGACAGGGAAAGAGACCCAGTACTTC. It yields the protein CASSIGTGKETQYF.

This clone was detected only a few times. The chain is built from TRBV3-1 (or the pseudogene TRBV3-2) and TRBJ2-1, with D maybe TRBD1 (6 bases). V lost 2 bases and J 6 bases, leaving 14 bases between the germline ends. Germline lookup yields CDR1 LGHDT and CDR2 YNNKEL (reference sequence). The CDR3 has 15 amino acids. CDR3 sequence (DNA): TGTGCCAGCAGCCAACGACAGGATCTGTGCAATGAGCAGTTCTTC. Protein: CASSQRQDLCNEQFF.

This sequence joins TRBV5-5 and TRBJ1-5; 9 bases align to TRBD1. CDR1 and CDR2 from the germline V gene are SGHKS and YYEKEE (reference sequence). This CDR3 spans 16 amino acids. The V and J ends lost 4 bases and 1 base, in that order; junction bases with no gene match: 6. CDR3 sequence reads: CASSPRTGVSNQPQHF. For the CDR3, the DNA is TGTGCCAGCAGCCCAAGGACAGGGGTGAGCAATCAGCCCCAGCATTTT.

J is TRBJ2-7 and V is TRBV5-1; the D is unclear. The CDR3 extends over 13 amino acids. The germline V gene encodes CDR1 SGHRS and CDR2 YFSETQ. Trimming took off 1 base at V and 4 bases at J, with 9 bases between the two ends. Written as DNA, the CDR3 is TGCGCCAGCAGCTTGCAAAAGCAATACGAGCAGTACTTC. Amino acids: CASSLQKQYEQYF.

This clone came up a few times. The chain employs TRBV4-3 and TRBJ1-1, with D perhaps TRBD1 (5 bases). V lost 0 bases to trimming and J lost 1 base, with 12 bases between them. CDR3 length: 16 amino acids. Germline V gives CDR1 LGHNA, CDR2 YSLEER. CDR3 DNA: TGCGCCAGCAGCCAAGACCGGGGGGAGGAGAACACTGAAGCTTTCTTT. It translates to CASSQDRGEENTEAFF.

The genes are TRBV7-2 and TRBJ2-2; maybe TRBD1 (5 bases). The CDR3 extends over 15 amino acids. Trimming cost V 5 bases and J 0 bases, with 10 bases left between them. Germline-derived CDR1 and CDR2 are SGHTA and FQGNSA. The CDR3 is CASSVDSSNTGELFF. The CDR3 bases are TGTGCCAGCAGCGTTGACAGTTCGAACACCGGGGAGCTGTTTTTT.

This CDR3 is CASSDGAAGNEKLFF. For the CDR3, the DNA is TGTGCCAGCAGCGATGGTGCCGCGGGAAATGAAAAACTGTTTTTT. The J gene is TRBJ1-4, the V gene TRBV5-4; D is ambiguous. V lost 4 bases, J lost 5 bases, and 15 bases lay in between. The CDR3 sequence is 15 residues long. Germline V gene sequence: CDR1 SGHNT, CDR2 YYREEE (reference sequence).

The chain has TRBV5-1 and TRBJ2-7; D may be TRBD1 (6 bases). V was cut by 0 bases and J by 3 bases, with 10 bases left in between. Germline CDR1 is SGHRS and CDR2 is YFSETQ. The CDR3 is made up of 14 amino acids. CDR3 amino acids: CASSLEQGYYEQYF. The CDR3 DNA reads TGCGCCAGCAGCTTGGAACAGGGCTACTACGAGCAGTACTTC.

The chain couples TRBV19 to TRBJ1-5; no clear D. The V end was cut by 3 bases, the J end by 2 bases, with 14 bases between. The CDR3 is 16 amino acids. Germline assignment: CDR1 LNHDA and CDR2 SQIVND (reference sequence). CDR3 in DNA: TGTGCCAGTAGTATTCTGGAACGCGGCCGCAATCAGCCCCAGCATTTT. The encoded protein is CASSILERGRNQPQHF.

The rearrangement joins TRBV30 to TRBJ2-1; a possible D gene is TRBD2 (6 bases). Trimming took off 0 bases at V and 6 bases at J, with 15 bases between the two ends. The CDR3 sequence is 15 residues long. Germline-derived CDR1 and CDR2 are GTSNPN and SVGIG (reference sequence). The DNA for the CDR3 is TGTGCCTGGAGTGTACGAGGGAGGATCAGCAATGAGCAGTTCTTC. It translates to CAWSVRGRISNEQFF.

The chain is built from TRBV6-2 or TRBV6-3 and TRBJ2-1; TRBD2 is a possible D gene (6 bases). The V and J ends lost 5 bases and 1 base respectively, with 12 bases between them. Germline values: CDR1 MNHEY, CDR2 SVGEGT. The CDR3 has 15 residues. CDR3 nucleotide sequence: TGTGCCAGCAGTCCGCCAGGGACTTCCTACAATGAGCAGTTCTTC. Translating gives CASSPPGTSYNEQFF.

V usage is TRBV28 and J usage is TRBJ2-7; TRBD1 aligns across 9 bases. The length of the CDR3 is 14 residues. The V gene end was trimmed by 10 bases and the J gene end by 5 bases; junction bases not matched to a gene: 12. Germline V gene data show CDR1 as MDHEN and CDR2 as SYDVKM. CDR3 protein: CAILTGTGTDEQYF. The CDR3 region has the DNA TGTGCCATCTTGACCGGGACAGGGACCGACGAGCAGTACTTC.

The chain is built from TRBV7-2 and TRBJ1-5; D ambiguous. The CDR3 length is 14 residues. The V end lost 4 bases, the J end lost 6 bases, and 13 bases lay between the germline ends. From germline, CDR1 is SGHTA and CDR2 FQGNSA. CDR3 coding DNA: TGTGCCAGCAGCTCAAGTGTGAGGGCTCAGCCCCAGCATTTT. This translates into CASSSSVRAQPQHF.